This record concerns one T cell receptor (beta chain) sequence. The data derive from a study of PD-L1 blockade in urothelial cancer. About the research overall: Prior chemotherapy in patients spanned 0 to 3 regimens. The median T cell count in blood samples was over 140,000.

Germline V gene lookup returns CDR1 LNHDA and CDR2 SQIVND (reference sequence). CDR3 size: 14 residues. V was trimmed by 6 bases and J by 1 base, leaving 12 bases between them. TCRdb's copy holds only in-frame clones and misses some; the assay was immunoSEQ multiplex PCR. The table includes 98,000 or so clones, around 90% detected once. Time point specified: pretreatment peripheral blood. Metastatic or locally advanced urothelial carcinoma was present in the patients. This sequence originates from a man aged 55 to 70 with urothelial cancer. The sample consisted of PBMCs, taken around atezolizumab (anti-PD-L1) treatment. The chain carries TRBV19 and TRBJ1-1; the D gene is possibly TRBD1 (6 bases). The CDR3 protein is CASSPGHENTEAFF. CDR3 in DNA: TGTGCCAGTAGCCCGGGACACGAGAACACTGAAGCTTTCTTT. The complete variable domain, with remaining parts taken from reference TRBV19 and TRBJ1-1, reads DGGITQSPKYLFRKEGQNVTLSCEQNLNHDAMYWYRQDPGQGLRLIYYSQIVNDFQKGDIAEGYSVSREKKESFPLTVTSAQKNPTAFYLCASSPGHENTEAFFGQGTRLTVV.